Listed below are T cell receptor beta chains from one sample, sequenced in a study of shared clonotypes between healthy human individuals. Here immunoSEQ multiplex PCR was the method, and the copy in TCRdb shows in-frame clones only, minus some. The sample carries millions of clones, about 95% recorded once. The sample was naive CD8+ T cells sorted from blood. These receptors originate from a man between 18 and 35 years old in good health. The CDR3 runs from the conserved cysteine through the conserved F or W. A D gene is named only where the DNA matches it firmly. Some rows have no size entry. The others give once, few or many, or a class for an expanded clone.

>TRBJ2-5|TRBV2|.|.
CASSDLPHDLVRETQYF
TGTGCCAGCAGTGATTTACCGCATGACCTGGTTAGGGAGACCCAGTACTTC
>TRBJ2-1|TRBV7-6|.|TRBD1
CASSLAGQGYNEQFF
TGTGCCAGCAGCTTAGCGGGACAGGGATACAATGAGCAGTTCTTC
>TRBJ1-5|TRBV6-5|.|.
CASSPGFSNQPQHF
TGTGCCAGCAGTCCAGGGTTTAGCAATCAGCCCCAGCATTTT
>TRBJ1-5|TRBV2|.|.
CASSEAGIGNQPQHF
TGTGCCAGCAGTGAGGCTGGGATTGGCAATCAGCCCCAGCATTTT
>TRBJ2-7|TRBV27|.|.
CASSLSLGSSYEQYF
TGTGCCAGCAGTTTATCTCTCGGGTCCTCCTACGAGCAGTACTTC
>TRBJ2-1|TRBV7-2|.|TRBD1
CASSGTGAREQFF
TGTGCCAGCAGCGGAACAGGGGCTCGGGAGCAGTTCTTC
>TRBJ2-2|TRBV25-1|.|.
CASSGGAGEGTGELFF
TGTGCCAGCAGTGGGGGGGCAGGGGAAGGCACCGGGGAGCTGTTTTTT
>TRBJ2-7|TRBV7-8|once|.
CASSLAQSSGVEQYF
TGTGCCAGCAGCTTAGCCCAATCCTCCGGAGTCGAGCAGTACTTC
>TRBJ1-2|TRBV28|.|.
CASSHPGSDGYTF
TGTGCCAGCAGTCACCCCGGGTCTGATGGCTACACCTTC
>TRBJ2-1|TRBV5-1|.|TRBD2
CASSLGLAGDNEQFF
TGCGCCAGCAGCTTGGGTTTAGCGGGAGACAATGAGCAGTTCTTC
>TRBJ2-6|TRBV13|.|.
CASSEYGSSGANVLTF
TGTGCCAGCAGCGAATACGGGAGCTCTGGGGCCAACGTCCTGACTTTC
>TRBJ1-1|TRBV7-9|.|TRBD1
CASSLGTGGGAFF
TGTGCCAGCAGCTTAGGGACAGGGGGAGGAGCTTTCTTT
>TRBJ2-1|TRBV27|.|TRBD1
CASSLLDRVHEQFF
TGTGCCAGCAGTTTATTGGACAGGGTGCATGAGCAGTTCTTC
>TRBJ2-1|TRBV27|.|TRBD1
CASSLGTAYNEQFF
TGTGCCAGCAGTTTAGGGACAGCCTACAATGAGCAGTTCTTC
>TRBJ2-7|TRBV6-1|.|.
CASREGQGNYEQYF
TGTGCCAGCAGAGAGGGTCAGGGAAACTACGAGCAGTACTTC
>TRBJ2-1|TRBV4-1|.|.
CASSQDSATSYNEQFF
TGCGCCAGCAGCCAAGATTCCGCGACTTCCTACAATGAGCAGTTCTTC
>TRBJ2-7|TRBV5-4|.|TRBD2
CATSGTSEQYF
TGTGCCACTTCCGGGACTAGCGAGCAGTACTTC
>TRBJ1-1|TRBV5-8|.|.
CASSYSGGALTEAFF
TGTGCCAGCAGCTACTCGGGGGGGGCGCTGACTGAAGCTTTCTTT
>TRBJ2-3|TRBV13|.|TRBD2
CASSGRLAGEIDTQYF
TGTGCCAGCAGCGGACGGTTAGCGGGAGAAATAGATACGCAGTATTTT
>TRBJ2-1|TRBV27|.|.
CASSERAIWDEQFF
TGTGCCAGCTCTGAGCGGGCAATATGGGATGAGCAGTTCTTC
>TRBJ2-1|TRBV4-3|.|TRBD2
CASSQASGGSGNEQFF
TGCGCCAGCAGCCAAGCCTCGGGGGGAAGTGGCAATGAGCAGTTCTTC
>TRBJ2-7|TRBV5-1|.|TRBD1
CASSSGTVGYEQYF
TGCGCCAGCAGCTCCGGGACAGTTGGTTACGAGCAGTACTTC
>TRBJ2-5|TRBV28|.|.
CASSSGQTGTTQETQYF
TGTGCCAGCAGTTCGGGACAAACGGGGACTACGCAAGAGACCCAGTACTTC
>TRBJ1-2|TRBV28|.|TRBD1
CASRETGGYYGYTF
TGTGCCAGCAGGGAAACAGGGGGATACTATGGCTACACCTTC
>TRBJ2-7|TRBV11-3|.|.
CASSLEPDYEQYF
TGTGCCAGCAGCTTAGAACCGGACTACGAGCAGTACTTC
>TRBJ2-5|TRBV6-5|.|.
CASSYSLLETQYF
TGTGCCAGCAGTTACTCCCTATTAGAGACCCAGTACTTC